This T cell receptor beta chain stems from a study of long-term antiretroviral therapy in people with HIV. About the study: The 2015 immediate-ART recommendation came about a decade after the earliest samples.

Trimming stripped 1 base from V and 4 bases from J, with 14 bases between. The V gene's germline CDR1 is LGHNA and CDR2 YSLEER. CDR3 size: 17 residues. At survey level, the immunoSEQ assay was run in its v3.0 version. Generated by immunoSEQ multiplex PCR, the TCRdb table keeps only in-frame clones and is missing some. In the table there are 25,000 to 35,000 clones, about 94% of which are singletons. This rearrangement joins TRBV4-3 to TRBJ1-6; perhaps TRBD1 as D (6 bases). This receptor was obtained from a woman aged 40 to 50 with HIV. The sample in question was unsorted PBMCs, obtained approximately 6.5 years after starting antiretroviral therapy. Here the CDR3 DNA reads TGCGCCAGCAGCCAAGGACAGGTCGTAAAGTATAATTCACCCCTCCACTTT. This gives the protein CASSQGQVVKYNSPLHF.